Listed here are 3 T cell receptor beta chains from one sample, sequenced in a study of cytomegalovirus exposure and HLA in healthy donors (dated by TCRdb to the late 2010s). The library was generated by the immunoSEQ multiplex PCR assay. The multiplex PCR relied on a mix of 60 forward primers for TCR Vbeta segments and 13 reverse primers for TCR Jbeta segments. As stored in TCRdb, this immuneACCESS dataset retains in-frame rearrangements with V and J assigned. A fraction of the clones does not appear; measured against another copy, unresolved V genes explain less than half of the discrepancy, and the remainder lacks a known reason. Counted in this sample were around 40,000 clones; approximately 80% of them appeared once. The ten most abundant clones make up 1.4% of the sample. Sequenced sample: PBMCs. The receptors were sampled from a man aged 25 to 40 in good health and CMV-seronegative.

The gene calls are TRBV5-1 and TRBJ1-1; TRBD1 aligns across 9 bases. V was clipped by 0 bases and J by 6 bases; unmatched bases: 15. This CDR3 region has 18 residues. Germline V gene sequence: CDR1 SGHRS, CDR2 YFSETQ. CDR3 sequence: CASSLGQGGKASNAEAFF. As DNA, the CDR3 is TGCGCCAGCAGCTTGGGACAGGGGGGAAAGGCGTCTAACGCTGAAGCTTTCTTT.

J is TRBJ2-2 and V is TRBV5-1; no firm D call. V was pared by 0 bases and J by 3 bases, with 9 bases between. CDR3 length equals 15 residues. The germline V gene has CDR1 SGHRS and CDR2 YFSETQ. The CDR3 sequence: CASSLELPDTGELFF. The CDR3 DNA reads TGCGCCAGCAGCTTGGAACTACCCGACACCGGGGAGCTGTTTTTT.

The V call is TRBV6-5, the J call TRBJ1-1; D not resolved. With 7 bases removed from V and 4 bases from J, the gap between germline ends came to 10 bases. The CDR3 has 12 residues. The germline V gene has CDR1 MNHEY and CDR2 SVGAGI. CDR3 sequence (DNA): TGTGCCAGCAACGGTCGGAGCACTGAAGCTTTCTTT. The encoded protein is CASNGRSTEAFF.